Listed here are 30 T cell receptor beta chains from one sample, sequenced in a study of CD8 T cells in Susac syndrome. An input of about 0.5 to 1 ug of RNA was subjected to reverse transcription using random hexamers. Using its own MiXCR run on the immunoSEQ multiplex PCR reads, TCRdb lists one record per CDR3 protein. The sample lists 100,000 to 150,000 distinct CDR3 sequences, around 94% occurring once. Sequencing was carried out using CD8+ T cells from PBMCs. Receptors were obtained from a human donor with Susac syndrome.

The J gene is TRBJ2-3, the V gene TRBV4-1, with 8 bases fitting TRBD1. The CDR3 extends over 14 amino acids. Germline V gene sequence: CDR1 MGHRA, CDR2 YSYEKL. The V gene end was trimmed by 3 bases and the J gene end by 6 bases; junction bases not matched to a gene: 5. The DNA for the CDR3 is TGCGCCAGCAGCCAGACAGGGGCAATGGATACGCAGTATTTT. Encoded protein: CASSQTGAMDTQYF.

This clonotype was recorded only once. The CDR3 region has the DNA TGTGCCAGCAGCGACCCAAAGGGCGGGGGGGTCGTCCTCTCTGGGGCCAACGTCCTGACTTTC. The encoded protein is CASSDPKGGGVVLSGANVLTF. J is TRBJ2-6 and V is TRBV9; 9 nucleotides line up with TRBD2. The CDR3 loop spans 21 amino acids. Germline V gene sequence: CDR1 SGDLS, CDR2 YYNGEE. Trimming took 3 bases from V and 0 from J; bases not matched to a gene: 16.

The chain combines TRBV3-1 with TRBJ2-4; perhaps TRBD2 as D (7 bases). This CDR3 spans 17 amino acids. CDR1 is LGHDT and CDR2 is YNNKEL in the germline V gene (reference sequence). With 0 bases removed from V and 0 bases from J, the gap between germline ends came to 12 bases. The CDR3 bases are TGTGCCAGCAGCCAAGATGGGGGGGGCCTAGCCAAAAACATTCAGTACTTC. Translated: CASSQDGGGLAKNIQYF.

The chain employs TRBV6-5 and TRBJ2-2; D ambiguous. Trimming removed 5 bases at V and 5 bases at J, with 12 bases between. The CDR3 consists of 14 residues. In germline, CDR1 is MNHEY, CDR2 SVGAGI. In DNA, the CDR3 is TGTGCCAGCAGTAGTGACCTTCTGACCGGGGAGCTGTTTTTT. This codes for CASSSDLLTGELFF.

V usage is TRBV25-1 and J usage is TRBJ1-5, with D possibly matching TRBD1 (5 bases). This CDR3 has 12 amino acids. Germline assignment: CDR1 MGHDK and CDR2 SYGVNS. Trimming pared 6 bases from V and 11 bases from J, leaving 14 bases between. CDR3 DNA: TGTGCCAGCAGCCGTACAACGGGGGCCCAGCATTTT. Encoded protein: CASSRTTGAQHF. Together with reference TRBV25-1 and TRBJ1-5, the CDR3 gives the full variable domain: EADIYQTPRYLVIGTGKKITLECSQTMGHDKMYWYQQDPGMELHLIHYSYGVNSTEKGDLSSESTVSRIRTEHFPLTLESARPSHTSQYLCASSRTTGAQHFGDGTRLSIL.

V usage is TRBV7-2 and J usage is TRBJ1-2, with D possibly TRBD1 on 5 matching bases. CDR3 size: 15 residues. Germline CDR1 reads SGHTA; CDR2 reads FQGNSA. Trimming removed 2 bases from V and 2 bases from J, with 12 bases in between. Here the CDR3 DNA reads TGTGCCAGCAGCTTAACAGGTCGTTCCAACTATGGCTACACCTTC. It yields the protein CASSLTGRSNYGYTF.

This clonotype was recorded a few times. The rearrangement joins TRBV27 to TRBJ2-7; D is unresolved. The germline CDR1 and CDR2 sequences are MNHEY and SMNVEV (reference sequence). V lost 4 bases, J lost 3 bases, and 13 bases lay in between. The CDR3 is 14 amino acids. For the CDR3, the DNA is TGTGCCAGCAGTTCTGGCGGCCCCTACTACGAGCAGTACTTC. Its protein is CASSSGGPYYEQYF.

The gene calls are TRBV3-1 and TRBJ2-1, with D unclear. The CDR3 is 12 residues long. Germline values: CDR1 LGHDT, CDR2 YNNKEL (reference sequence). With 4 bases removed from V and 5 bases from J, the gap between germline ends came to 6 bases. CDR3 amino acids: CASSPYNNEQFF. CDR3 coding DNA: TGTGCCAGCAGCCCATACAACAATGAGCAGTTCTTC.

V gene TRBV20-1 combines with J gene TRBJ2-5; D remains ambiguous. Germline V gene data show CDR1 as DFQATT and CDR2 as SNEGSKA (reference sequence). The CDR3 sequence is 13 residues long. V was shortened by 3 bases and J by 0 bases, with 8 bases between the two germline ends. The CDR3 bases are TGCAGTGCTAGTTTGGGGTACCAAGAGACCCAGTACTTC. It is translated as CSASLGYQETQYF.

This chain links TRBV2 with TRBJ1-2, with D perhaps TRBD1 (6 bases). The CDR3 extends over 17 amino acids. The V gene lost 2 bases and the J gene lost 3 bases, with 19 bases spanning the gap. CDR1 is SNHLY and CDR2 is FYNNEI in the germline V gene. The CDR3 loop reads CASSENRRAGDDYGYTF. Written as DNA, the CDR3 is TGTGCCAGCAGTGAAAATAGGAGGGCAGGGGATGACTATGGCTACACCTTC. Filled out from reference TRBV2 and TRBJ1-2, the complete variable domain reads EPEVTQTPSHQVTQMGQEVILRCVPISNHLYFYWYRQILGQKVEFLVSFYNNEISEKSEIFDDQFSVERPDGSNFTLKIRSTKLEDSAMYFCASSENRRAGDDYGYTFGSGTRLTVV.

This chain links TRBV11-2 with TRBJ1-2; no clear D. Germline CDR1 SGHAT, CDR2 FQNNGV. The germline V and J ends were trimmed by 5 bases and 4 bases, with 11 bases remaining between them. The CDR3 sequence is 13 residues long. CDR3 nucleotides: TGTGCCAGCAGCCGGACTGACGGCTATGGCTACACCTTC. Protein product: CASSRTDGYGYTF. The variable domain in full, with the rest retrieved from reference TRBV11-2 and TRBJ1-2, is EAGVAQSPRYKIIEKRQSVAFWCNPISGHATLYWYQQILGQGPKLLIQFQNNGVVDDSQLPKDRFSAERLKGVDSTLKIQPAKLEDSAVYLCASSRTDGYGYTFGSGTRLTVV.

In DNA, the CDR3 is TGTGCCAGCAGGTCAGGGAGCTCCTACGAGCAGTACTTC. Translating it yields CASRSGSSYEQYF. The chain combines TRBV13 with TRBJ2-7; the D gene could be TRBD1 or TRBD2 (5 bases each). Deletions cut 6 bases from V and 0 bases from J, with 9 bases between. Germline V CDR1 and CDR2: PRHDT, FYEKMQ (reference sequence). CDR3 size: 13 residues. The full variable domain, completed using reference TRBV13 and TRBJ2-7, is AAGVIQSPRHLIKEKRETATLKCYPIPRHDTVYWYQQGPGQDPQFLISFYEKMQSDKGSIPDRFSAQQFSDYHSELNMSSLELGDSALYFCASRSGSSYEQYFGPGTRLTVT.

The chain couples TRBV30 to TRBJ1-1; D unclear. The germline V and J ends were trimmed by 1 base and 1 base, with 4 bases remaining between them. Germline assignment: CDR1 GTSNPN and CDR2 SVGIG (reference sequence). The CDR3 runs to 12 residues. Written as DNA, the CDR3 is TGTGCCTGGAGTGAACGGAACACTGAAGCTTTCTTT. This codes for CAWSERNTEAFF.

This rearrangement joins TRBV4-1 to TRBJ1-2; tentatively, D is TRBD1 (6 bases). Germline V gene lookup returns CDR1 MGHRA and CDR2 YSYEKL. V gave up 0 bases and J gave up 6 bases, with 11 bases separating them. This CDR3 spans 14 amino acids. DNA for the CDR3: TGCGCCAGCAGCCAAGATAGAGGGGGGAATGGCTACACCTTC. Translating gives CASSQDRGGNGYTF.

CDR3 in DNA: TGTGCCAGCAGACCGCGGGGGGCCCCGACCTACAATGAGCAGTTCTTC. As protein: CASRPRGAPTYNEQFF. This rearrangement joins TRBV2 to TRBJ2-1, with 8 bases that match TRBD2. J was trimmed by 2 bases and V by 6 bases; bases with no gene match: 9. The CDR3 contains 16 residues. From germline, CDR1 is SNHLY and CDR2 FYNNEI.

The V call is TRBV4-1, the J call TRBJ2-3; perhaps TRBD1 as D (6 bases). Germline CDR1 and CDR2: MGHRA and YSYEKL. V lost 0 bases and J lost 6, with 7 bases in between. The CDR3 extends over 13 amino acids. Here the CDR3 reads CASSQDGQDTQYF. In DNA form, the CDR3 reads TGCGCCAGCAGCCAAGATGGACAGGATACGCAGTATTTT.

V is TRBV27 and J is TRBJ1-2; 8 bases agree with TRBD1. CDR3 length equals 13 residues. The V segment lost 8 bases and the J segment 8 bases; nucleotides outside the gene matches: 10. Germline V gene lookup returns CDR1 MNHEY and CDR2 SMNVEV (reference sequence). CDR3 in DNA: TGTGCCAGCTGGCCCCGACAGGGGCGAGGCTACACCTTC. Translating gives CASWPRQGRGYTF.

The chain carries TRBV4-1 and TRBJ1-5; 9 nucleotides agree with TRBD1. The CDR3 extends over 16 amino acids. Germline CDR1 and CDR2: MGHRA and YSYEKL. Losses at the gene ends were 3 bases for V and 3 bases for J; bases not matched to a gene: 6. CDR3 sequence: CASSHLDRGLNQPQHF. CDR3 nucleotide sequence: TGCGCCAGCAGCCACTTGGACAGGGGCCTCAATCAGCCCCAGCATTTT.

This chain joins TRBV30 and TRBJ2-7, with 12 bases fitting TRBD2. With 5 bases clipped from V and 6 bases from J, the junction kept 2 bases outside the gene matches. Germline values: CDR1 GTSNPN, CDR2 SVGIG (reference sequence). CDR3 length: 12 residues. The chain's CDR3 is CAWASGRAEQYF. The CDR3 DNA sequence: TGTGCCTGGGCTAGCGGGAGGGCCGAGCAGTACTTC.

The chain joins TRBV7-9 to TRBJ1-4, with D perhaps TRBD1 (6 bases). The CDR3 sequence is 15 residues long. V gave up 5 bases and J gave up 5 bases, with 15 bases separating them. Per germline, CDR1 SEHNR and CDR2 FQNEAQ (reference sequence). The CDR3 sequence: CASSLPGASNEKLFF. For the CDR3, the DNA is TGTGCCAGCAGCCTGCCGGGGGCAAGCAATGAAAAACTGTTTTTT. The full variable domain, rest sourced from reference TRBV7-9 and TRBJ1-4, is DTGVSQNPRHKITKRGQNVTFRCDPISEHNRLYWYRQTLGQGPEFLTYFQNEAQLEKSRLLSDRFSAERPKGSFSTLEIQRTEQGDSAMYLCASSLPGASNEKLFFGSGTQLSVL.

The rearrangement uses TRBV11-2 and TRBJ1-1; D remains unclear. Germline V gene sequence: CDR1 SGHAT, CDR2 FQNNGV. Trimming removed 5 bases from V and 6 bases from J, with 13 bases in between. This CDR3 spans 13 amino acids. In DNA form, the CDR3 reads TGTGCCAGCAGCCCCAACAGTGTTTCTGAAGCTTTCTTT. Translation gives CASSPNSVSEAFF.

The chain recombines TRBV19 with TRBJ2-1; D unclear. Trimming stripped 4 bases from V and 10 bases from J, with 8 bases between. Germline V gene sequence: CDR1 LNHDA, CDR2 SQIVND (reference sequence). The CDR3 consists of 11 residues. CDR3 DNA sequence: TGTGCCAGTAGTAATCAGCGCGAGCAGTTCTTC. As protein: CASSNQREQFF.

This clonotype is a singleton in its sample. The chain uses TRBV6-6 and TRBJ1-5, with 9 bases lining up with TRBD1. The CDR3 spans 15 residues. Germline V gene data show CDR1 as MNHNY and CDR2 as SVGAGI (reference sequence). With V trimmed by 4 bases and J by 6 bases, 7 bases remained unmatched. The DNA of the CDR3 is TGTGCCAGCAGTTCCCCCGGGACAGGGATTCAGCCCCAGCATTTT. It codes for CASSSPGTGIQPQHF.

The chain employs TRBV28 and TRBJ2-5; D unresolved. CDR3 length equals 15 residues. V lost 0 bases and J lost 5, with 13 bases in between. The germline CDR1 and CDR2 sequences are MDHEN and SYDVKM. CDR3 sequence: CASSLWAPNGETQYF. CDR3 coding DNA: TGTGCCAGCAGTTTATGGGCCCCGAACGGGGAGACCCAGTACTTC.

Only one count was recorded for this clonotype. This chain links TRBV30 with TRBJ2-1; a weak D match, TRBD2 (6 bases). Looked up from germline, CDR1 is GTSNPN and CDR2 is SVGIG (reference sequence). The V end was cut by 5 bases, the J end by 9 bases, with 11 bases between. This CDR3 is 11 amino acids long. CDR3 DNA: TGTGCCTGGCGGGACGGGGGTGAGCAGTTCTTC. It codes for CAWRDGGEQFF.

This clonotype was recorded only once. This rearrangement joins TRBV4-3 to TRBJ1-2, with 7 bases identical to TRBD1. From germline, CDR1 is LGHNA and CDR2 YSLEER. This CDR3 spans 14 amino acids. J lost 5 bases, V lost 1 base, and 4 bases had no gene match. In nucleotides, the CDR3 is TGCGCCAGCAGCCAAGCAGGGGGACAATATGGCTACACCTTC. Translating it yields CASSQAGGQYGYTF.

The V gene is TRBV24-1, the J gene TRBJ2-6; D is undetermined. The V and J ends lost 3 bases and 2 bases respectively, with 13 bases between them. There are 17 residues in the CDR3. Germline CDR1 and CDR2: KGHDR and SFDVKD. CDR3 sequence reads: CATSDPSSETGANVLTF. CDR3 coding DNA: TGTGCCACCAGTGATCCATCTAGTGAAACTGGGGCCAACGTCCTGACTTTC.

The V call is TRBV12-3 or TRBV12-4, the J call TRBJ1-1; no clear D gene. The V end lost 6 bases, the J end lost 1 base, and 9 bases lay between the germline ends. The CDR3 loop spans 13 amino acids. Here the CDR3 DNA reads TGTGCCAGCAGCATCGGATCGAACACTGAAGCTTTCTTT. The encoded protein is CASSIGSNTEAFF.

The chain employs TRBV12-3 or TRBV12-4 and TRBJ2-7, with a tentative D call TRBD1 (5 bases). The V end was cut by 2 bases, the J end by 3 bases, with 11 bases between. The CDR3 runs to 14 residues. The DNA for the CDR3 is TGTGCCAGCAGTTTACTGGGGCAGAGCTACGAGCAGTACTTC. Translated: CASSLLGQSYEQYF.

The chain combines TRBV25-1 with TRBJ2-7; D is unclear. The CDR3 is made up of 15 amino acids. CDR1 MGHDK and CDR2 SYGVNS come from the germline V gene. V was clipped by 1 base and J by 2 bases, with 12 bases between them. The CDR3 DNA reads TGTGCCAGCAGTGAATCAAAAAGACCCCCCTACGAGCAGTACTTC. Its translation: CASSESKRPPYEQYF.